This T cell receptor beta chain stems from a study of T cell responses to AZD1222 COVID-19 vaccine. Germline CDR1 is SGHRS and CDR2 is YFSETQ. This CDR3 contains 16 residues. V dropped 3 bases and J dropped 2 bases, with 14 bases sitting between them. Profiled with immunoSEQ multiplex PCR; TCRdb holds only in-frame clones, not every one. In the table there are over 110,000 clones, 85% to 90% of which are singletons. The rearrangement links TRBV5-1 to TRBJ1-4; no reliable D call. This sequence originates from an adult who received the AZD1222 COVID-19 vaccine. Sample: peripheral blood, taken 28 days after the second AZD1222 dose. In DNA, the CDR3 is TGCGCCAGCAGCTCGGGATTACGACGGACTAATGAAAAACTGTTTTTT. Protein sequence: CASSSGLRRTNEKLFF.